This TCR beta chain was captured by sequencing in a study of regulatory T cells in long-lasting Graves disease. Across the study: Persistence in Graves' disease required over 5 years of antithyroid drugs plus positive TSH receptor antibodies.

Combining iRepertoire HTBI primers with Arm-PCR of CDR3 regions, the authors built TCR beta libraries. TCRdb processed the multiplex PCR reads anew with MiXCR; each CDR3 protein has one entry. Among 400,000 to 450,000 distinct CDR3 sequences listed, 20% to 30% were seen once. Time point in this sample: persistent/refractory GD, antithyroid drugs over 5 years with positive TRAb. PBMC RNA served as the TCR library source. The diagnosis of Graves' disease used American Thyroid Association guidelines. As collected, the peripheral blood samples measured roughly 10 milliliters each and went into EDTA tubes. This clonotype occurred many times. V shed 1 base, J shed 4 bases, and the junction held 7 bases outside the gene matches. CDR1 MNHEY and CDR2 SMNVEV come from the germline V gene (reference sequence). CDR3 length: 17 amino acids.

The sample was peripheral blood mononuclear cells (PBMCs), taken when the disease was refractory, from a patient treated with antithyroid drugs. The receptor's source is a female donor with Graves disease. This rearrangement joins TRBV27 to TRBJ1-4; TRBD1 matches 9 bases. The CDR3 DNA is TGTGCCAGCAGTTTATATACTACGGGACAGGGTAATGAAAAACTGTTTTTT. This encodes CASSLYTTGQGNEKLFF.